This T cell receptor (beta chain) came from a study of blood T cell repertoires in COVID-19. Overall study context: The United States, Italy and Spain were the sources of the acute and convalescent COVID-19 samples.

The assay was immunoSEQ multiplex PCR, and TCRdb's table has in-frame clones only and misses some. The repertoire holds around 300,000 clones, about 86% seen once, with over 2% in the top ten. V was shortened by 4 bases and J by 0 bases, with 11 bases between the two germline ends. CDR3 length equals 15 residues. The clonotype comes from a woman aged 25 to 45 who had recovered from COVID-19. V gene TRBV5-3 combines with J gene TRBJ2-1, with D possibly matching TRBD2 (5 bases). TRBV5-3 belongs to the ORF category, with a function that is uncertain. Sequenced material: peripheral blood. In DNA, the CDR3 is TGTGCCAGAAGCGGTCGGGGTAGCTCCTACAATGAGCAGTTCTTC. This translates into CARSGRGSSYNEQFF.